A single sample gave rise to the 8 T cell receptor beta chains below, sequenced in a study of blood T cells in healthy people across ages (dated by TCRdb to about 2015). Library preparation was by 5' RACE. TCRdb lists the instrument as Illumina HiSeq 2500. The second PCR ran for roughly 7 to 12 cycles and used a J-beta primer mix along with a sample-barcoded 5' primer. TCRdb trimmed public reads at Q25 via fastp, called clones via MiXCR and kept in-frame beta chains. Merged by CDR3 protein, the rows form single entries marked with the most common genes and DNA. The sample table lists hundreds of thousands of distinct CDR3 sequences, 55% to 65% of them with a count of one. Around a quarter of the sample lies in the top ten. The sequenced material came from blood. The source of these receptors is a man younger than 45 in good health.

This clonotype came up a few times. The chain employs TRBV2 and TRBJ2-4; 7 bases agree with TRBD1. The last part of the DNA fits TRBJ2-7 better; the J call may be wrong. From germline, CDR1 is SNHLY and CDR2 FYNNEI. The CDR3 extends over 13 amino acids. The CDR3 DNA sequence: TGTGCCAGCAGTGGACAGGGCCGTTACGAGCAGTACTTC. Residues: CASSGQGRYEQYF.

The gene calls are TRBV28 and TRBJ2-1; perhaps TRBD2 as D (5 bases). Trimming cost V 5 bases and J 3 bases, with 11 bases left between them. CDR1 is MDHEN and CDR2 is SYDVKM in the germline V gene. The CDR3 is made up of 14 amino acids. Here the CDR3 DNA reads TGTGCCAGCAGTCCACACGGGGACTACAATGAGCAGTTCTTC. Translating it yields CASSPHGDYNEQFF.

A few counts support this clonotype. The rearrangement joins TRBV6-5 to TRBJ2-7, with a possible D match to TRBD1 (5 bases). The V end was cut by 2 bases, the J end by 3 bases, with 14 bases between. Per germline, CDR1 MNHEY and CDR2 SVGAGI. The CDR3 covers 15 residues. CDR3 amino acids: CASSYRWGLIYEQYF. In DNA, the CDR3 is TGTGCCAGCAGTTACCGGTGGGGCCTTATCTACGAGCAGTACTTC.

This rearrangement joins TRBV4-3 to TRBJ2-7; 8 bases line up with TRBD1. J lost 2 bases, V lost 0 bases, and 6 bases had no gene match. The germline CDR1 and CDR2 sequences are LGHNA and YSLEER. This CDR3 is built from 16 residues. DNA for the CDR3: TGCGCCAGCAGCCAAGATGTAGGGACAGGAACCTACGAGCAGTACTTC. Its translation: CASSQDVGTGTYEQYF.

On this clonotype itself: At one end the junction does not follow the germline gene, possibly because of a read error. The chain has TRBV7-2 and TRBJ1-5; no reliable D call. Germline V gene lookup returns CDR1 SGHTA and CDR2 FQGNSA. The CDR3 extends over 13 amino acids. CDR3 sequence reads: CVSSLNGNQPQHF. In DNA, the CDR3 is TGTGTCAGCAGCTTAAACGGCAATCAGCCCCAGCATTTT.

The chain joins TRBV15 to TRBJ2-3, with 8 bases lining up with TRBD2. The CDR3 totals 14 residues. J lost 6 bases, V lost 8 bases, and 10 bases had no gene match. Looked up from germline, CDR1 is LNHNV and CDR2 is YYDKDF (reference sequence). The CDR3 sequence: CATFERGISDTQYF. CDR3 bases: TGTGCCACCTTCGAGCGGGGGATTTCGGATACGCAGTATTTT.

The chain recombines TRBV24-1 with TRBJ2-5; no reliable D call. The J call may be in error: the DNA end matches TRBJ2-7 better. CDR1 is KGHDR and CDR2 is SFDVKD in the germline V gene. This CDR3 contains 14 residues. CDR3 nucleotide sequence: TGTGCCACCAGTGATTTCCCCAGGTCCTACGAGCAGTACTTC. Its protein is CATSDFPRSYEQYF.

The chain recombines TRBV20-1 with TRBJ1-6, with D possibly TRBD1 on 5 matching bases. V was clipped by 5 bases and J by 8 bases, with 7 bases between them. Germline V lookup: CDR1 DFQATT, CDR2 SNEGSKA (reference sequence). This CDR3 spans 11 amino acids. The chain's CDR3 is CSAPGYSPLHF. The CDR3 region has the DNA TGCAGTGCTCCAGGGTATTCACCCCTCCACTTT.